This T cell receptor (beta chain) emerged from a study of cytomegalovirus exposure and HLA in healthy donors. The table came from immunoSEQ multiplex PCR; TCRdb's copy has only in-frame clones and leaves some out. The table records about 68,000 clones, roughly nine tenths of them present only once. CDR1 is SGHRS and CDR2 is YFSETQ in the germline V gene. The CDR3 length is 14 residues. V lost 3 bases to trimming and J lost 8 bases; unmatched junction nucleotides: 8. Sequencing was carried out using PBMCs. The clonotype originates from a young man in good health and CMV-seronegative. The V call is TRBV5-1, the J call TRBJ1-2; TRBD1 matches 9 bases. This chain's CDR3 is CASSSRTGDGGYTF. The CDR3 bases are TGCGCCAGCAGCTCCCGGACAGGGGATGGGGGCTACACCTTC.